One and the same sample provided the 10 T cell receptor beta chains below, sequenced in a study of T cell changes during pregnancy in multiple sclerosis. Sequenced by immunoSEQ multiplex PCR; TCRdb stores in-frame clones only, minus some. The sample has over 50,000 clones, approximately 91% seen once. The input for sequencing was peripheral blood, taken in the first trimester of pregnancy. These receptors came from a female donor with multiple sclerosis, enrolled in a pregnancy study.

The chain combines TRBV19 with TRBJ2-2; D may be TRBD1 (5 bases). Germline V gene data show CDR1 as LNHDA and CDR2 as SQIVND (reference sequence). This CDR3 contains 14 residues. The V and J ends lost 8 bases and 4 bases respectively, with 14 bases between them. The CDR3 loop is CASCKRQTTGELFF. The CDR3 DNA follows: TGTGCCAGTTGTAAGAGACAGACCACCGGGGAGCTGTTTTTT.

The rearrangement links TRBV27 to TRBJ2-5; 9 bases agree with TRBD2. Germline lookup yields CDR1 MNHEY and CDR2 SMNVEV (reference sequence). With 2 bases clipped from V and 5 bases from J, the junction kept 6 bases outside the gene matches. The CDR3 sequence is 15 residues long. The CDR3 nucleotides are TGTGCCAGCAGTTTAAGGGGACTAGCTGCGGAGACCCAGTACTTC. This codes for CASSLRGLAAETQYF.

The V call is TRBV9, the J call TRBJ2-1, with no clear D. V lost 3 bases, J lost 8 bases, and 12 bases lay in between. The CDR3 covers 13 residues. The V gene's germline CDR1 is SGDLS and CDR2 YYNGEE. This chain's CDR3 is CASSAAVRHEQFF. CDR3 in DNA: TGTGCCAGCAGCGCCGCCGTGCGGCATGAGCAGTTCTTC.

The gene calls are TRBV21-1 and TRBJ2-7; the table's D call TRBD1 went unverified against the DNA. TRBV21-1 corresponds to a pseudogene. The CDR3 is 15 residues long. The CDR3 sequence is CASSRYREQQIEQYF. The CDR3 nucleotides read TGTGCCAGCAGCAGATACAGAGAGCAGCAGATAGAGCAGTACTTC.

The chain has TRBV27 and TRBJ2-3; 12 bases line up with TRBD2. Germline-derived CDR1 and CDR2 are MNHEY and SMNVEV (reference sequence). With V trimmed by 5 bases and J by 0 bases, 6 bases remained unmatched. The CDR3 spans 17 residues. The CDR3 spells CASSPLTSGSSTDTQYF. CDR3 nucleotide sequence: TGTGCCAGCAGTCCCCTGACTAGCGGGAGTAGCACAGATACGCAGTATTTT.

The chain links TRBV5-5 to TRBJ1-2; 9 bases line up with TRBD1. Losses at the gene ends were 4 bases for V and 2 bases for J; bases not matched to a gene: 3. Germline V gene sequence: CDR1 SGHKS, CDR2 YYEKEE (reference sequence). The CDR3 sequence is 14 residues long. Here the CDR3 DNA reads TGTGCCAGCAGCGGGGGACAGGGAAACTATGGCTACACCTTC. Protein: CASSGGQGNYGYTF.

The chain recombines TRBV5-1 with TRBJ1-5; D is perhaps TRBD1 (5 bases). The germline gives CDR1 SGHRS, CDR2 YFSETQ. V shed 4 bases and J shed 5 bases, with 10 bases lying between them. This CDR3 is 13 amino acids long. CDR3: CASSRDSHQPQHF. For the CDR3, the DNA is TGCGCCAGCAGCCGCGACAGTCATCAGCCCCAGCATTTT. Combining the CDR3 with reference TRBV5-1 and TRBJ1-5 gives the whole variable domain KAGVTQTPRYLIKTRGQQVTLSCSPISGHRSVSWYQQTPGQGLQFLFEYFSETQRNKGNFPGRFSGRQFSNSRSEMNVSTLELGDSALYLCASSRDSHQPQHFGDGTRLSIL.

This clone was seen a single time. The genes are TRBV4-2 and TRBJ2-5; 7 bases align to TRBD2. Germline lookup yields CDR1 LGHNA and CDR2 YNFKEQ. V was pared by 3 bases and J by 6 bases, with 7 bases of the junction left unmatched. The CDR3 is 14 amino acids. This CDR3 is CASSQEAGVKTQYF. The CDR3 coding sequence is TGTGCCAGCAGCCAGGAGGCGGGAGTAAAGACCCAGTACTTC.

The chain couples TRBV10-2 to TRBJ2-7, with 7 bases identical to TRBD2. The CDR3 is 16 residues long. V gave up 3 bases and J gave up 3 bases; unmatched junction bases: 11. Germline lookup yields CDR1 WSHSY and CDR2 SAAADI. In nucleotides, the CDR3 is TGCGCCAGCAGTGATCCTCTTGCGGGAGCGCGCTACGAGCAGTACTTC. Its translation: CASSDPLAGARYEQYF.

V usage is TRBV18 and J usage is TRBJ2-5, with 10 bases that match TRBD1. Germline CDR1 reads KGHSH; CDR2 reads LQKENI. The CDR3 has 18 residues. V dropped 1 base and J dropped 4; count of bases not matched to a gene: 12. The CDR3 DNA is TGTGCCAGCTCACCACGGGCCTCTCCGGGACAGGGGAGAGAGACCCAGTACTTC. It yields the protein CASSPRASPGQGRETQYF. Supplemented by reference TRBV18 and TRBJ2-5, the full variable domain reads NAGVMQNPRHLVRRRGQEARLRCSPMKGHSHVYWYRQLPEEGLKFMVYLQKENIIDESGMPKERFSAEFPKEGPSILRIQQVVRGDSAAYFCASSPRASPGQGRETQYFGPGTRLLVL.